A single T cell receptor (beta chain) is shown here with its context. CDR3 length: 14 amino acids. V was shortened by 8 bases and J by 2 bases, with 16 bases between the two germline ends. Germline CDR1 is SEHNR and CDR2 is FQNEAQ (reference sequence). Semi-nested PCR with Nested Universal Primer A followed constant-region reverse priming of full-length variable regions. TCRdb re-called the 5' RACE reads with MiXCR, one entry per CDR3 protein. Of about 40,000 distinct CDR3 sequences in the sample, under 20% were seen once. The origin of this receptor is a female donor with breast cancer. This chain uses TRBV7-9 with TRBJ2-7, with a possible D match to TRBD1 (7 bases). The source material was naive CD4+ T cells sorted from a lymph node. Subset given: naive CD4+ T cells, CD4+CD45RA+CD25-. The CDR3 region has the DNA TGTGCCAGCTCTAGACAGGGAGGCACCTACGAGCAGTACTTC. It is translated as CASSRQGGTYEQYF.